This entry is about one T cell receptor (beta chain). The antigen is not known. The same CDR3 arises from other DNA sequences in this sample as well. Trimming cost V 4 bases and J 1 base; bases outside gene matches: 2. Germline V gene sequence: CDR1 SGHDT, CDR2 YYEEEE. The CDR3 length is 14 residues. Both 60 Vbeta primers and 13 Jbeta primers went into the PCR. Clones were sequenced by immunoSEQ multiplex PCR, and TCRdb holds only the in-frame ones, with some missing. The table has some 150,000 clones, 70% to 85% seen once. This sample was taken from a study of cytomegalovirus exposure and HLA in healthy donors. Study results and caveats: Accurate prediction of HLA-A and HLA-B alleles (for most subjects) was reportedly achieved from TCR beta sequences. A later analysis linked a missense variant in DCLRE1C to the trimming of TCR beta V and J genes. Links to common viral pathogens appeared, in a later analysis, for several of the most significant clusters.

This clonotype was obtained from a man aged 40-50 years in good health and CMV-seronegative. The chain joins TRBV5-6 to TRBJ1-3; TRBD1 agrees at 7 bases. Sequencing input: PBMCs. CDR3 region: CASSRDRSGNTIYF. As DNA, the CDR3 is TGTGCCAGCAGCCGGGACAGATCTGGAAACACCATATATTTT.